These 23 T cell receptor beta chains came from one sample sequenced in a study of cytomegalovirus exposure and HLA in healthy donors. The PCR contained 60 Vbeta and 13 Jbeta primers. TCRdb keeps only in-frame clones here, not all; method: immunoSEQ multiplex PCR. The sample has about 120,000 clones, 60% to 85% seen once. The sample was PBMCs. The origin of the receptors is a woman aged 40 to 55 in good health and CMV-seropositive.

The V call is TRBV6-5, the J call TRBJ2-1, with 8 bases aligning to TRBD2. With 2 bases clipped from V and 9 bases from J, the junction kept 3 bases outside the gene matches. Germline CDR1 reads MNHEY; CDR2 reads SVGAGI. This CDR3 comprises 13 residues. The CDR3 is CASSYKAGVEQFF. The CDR3 DNA follows: TGTGCCAGCAGTTACAAAGCGGGGGTTGAGCAGTTCTTC.

This clone has just a few counts. The rearrangement joins TRBV28 to TRBJ1-1; no clear D. This CDR3 is 15 amino acids long. Germline CDR1 reads MDHEN; CDR2 reads SYDVKM. V lost 7 bases to trimming and J lost 6 bases, with 21 bases between them. The DNA for the CDR3 is TGTGCCAGCACCCTGACGGGCGACGGGGAGGCTGAAGCTTTCTTT. It encodes CASTLTGDGEAEAFF.

V gene TRBV5-6 combines with J gene TRBJ1-5; a weak D match, TRBD1 (6 bases). V lost 3 bases and J 2 bases, leaving 12 bases between the germline ends. The CDR3 runs 15 residues. The germline V gene encodes CDR1 SGHDT and CDR2 YYEEEE. The CDR3 DNA is TGTGCCAGCAGCTCCGGGGCAGGGGGCAATCAGCCCCAGCATTTT. Residues: CASSSGAGGNQPQHF.

In DNA, the CDR3 is TGTGCCAGCAGTGCATCGCGGGGAGCGGGGGGCAGGTTCTTC. Its protein product is CASSASRGAGGRFF. The chain employs TRBV27 and TRBJ2-1; 9 bases align to TRBD2. Germline V CDR1 and CDR2: MNHEY, SMNVEV (reference sequence). This CDR3 spans 14 amino acids. Trimming removed 5 bases from V and 15 bases from J; junction bases left unmatched: 14.

This clone occurred a few times. This chain joins TRBV30 and TRBJ2-5; tentatively, D is TRBD1 (5 bases). The length of the CDR3 is 15 residues. From germline, CDR1 is GTSNPN and CDR2 SVGIG (reference sequence). Trimming pared 0 bases from V and 0 bases from J, leaving 11 bases between. CDR3 loop: CAWSVPQEYQETQYF. CDR3 nucleotide sequence: TGTGCCTGGAGTGTCCCACAGGAGTACCAAGAGACCCAGTACTTC.

The chain recombines TRBV2 with TRBJ2-6; 9 bases are a match to TRBD1. V gave up 0 bases and J gave up 5 bases; unmatched junction bases: 5. CDR1 and CDR2 from the germline V gene are SNHLY and FYNNEI. The CDR3 totals 17 residues. In nucleotides, the CDR3 is TGTGCCAGCAGTGAAGCTCACAGGGGGCCCTGGGCCAACGTCCTGACTTTC. The encoded protein is CASSEAHRGPWANVLTF.

This clone was seen more than once but under ten times. J is TRBJ1-2 and V is TRBV30; TRBD1 matches 10 bases. Germline assignment: CDR1 GTSNPN and CDR2 SVGIG (reference sequence). With 0 bases clipped from V and 6 bases from J, the junction kept 1 base outside the gene matches. The CDR3 has 13 residues. This CDR3 reads CAWSVGTGDGYTF. As DNA, the CDR3 is TGTGCCTGGAGTGTAGGGACAGGGGATGGCTACACCTTC.

This clone has just a few counts. This CDR3 reads CASSPRGGSGTDEQFF. In nucleotides, the CDR3 is TGTGCCAGCAGTCCCCGGGGGGGGAGCGGGACGGATGAGCAGTTCTTC. The genes are TRBV11-3 and TRBJ2-1, with TRBD2 matching 8 bases. Germline CDR1 and CDR2: SGHNT and YENEEA. Trimming cost V 6 bases and J 8 bases; bases outside gene matches: 15. CDR3 length equals 16 residues. The full variable domain, rest sourced from reference TRBV11-3 and TRBJ2-1, is EAGVVQSPRYKIIEKKQPVAFWCNPISGHNTLYWYLQNLGQGPELLIRYENEEAVDDSQLPKDRFSAERLKGVDSTLKIQPAELGDSAVYLCASSPRGGSGTDEQFFGPGTRLTVL.

In this sample, this clone turned up a few times. The chain's CDR3 is CASSLNSGSYYEQYF. The CDR3 region has the DNA TGTGCCAGCAGCTTAAATTCCGGGAGCTACTACGAGCAGTACTTC. The V call is TRBV7-2, the J call TRBJ2-7, with D possibly matching TRBD2 (6 bases). CDR3 length: 15 amino acids. Germline values: CDR1 SGHTA, CDR2 FQGNSA. V lost 2 bases, J lost 3 bases, and 14 bases lay in between. Looking up the rest from reference TRBV7-2 and TRBJ2-7 gives the full variable domain: GAGVSQSPSNKVTEKGKDVELRCDPISGHTALYWYRQSLGQGLEFLIYFQGNSAPDKSGLPSDRFSAERTGGSVSTLTIQRTQQEDSAVYLCASSLNSGSYYEQYFGPGTRLTVT.

Only a few counts were recorded for this clone. This chain joins TRBV4-3 and TRBJ2-5, with D uncertain. Germline-derived CDR1 and CDR2 are LGHNA and YSLEER. This CDR3 contains 14 residues. Trimming removed 0 bases at V and 5 bases at J, with 10 bases between. The CDR3 sequence: CASSQDLLTETQYF. CDR3 bases: TGCGCCAGCAGCCAAGATCTACTAACGGAGACCCAGTACTTC.

The chain is built from TRBV29-1 and TRBJ2-2; TRBD1 agrees at 8 bases. The CDR3 contains 16 residues. The junction had 5 bases not matched to a gene; V was cut back by 0 bases and J by 2 bases. Per germline, CDR1 SQVTM and CDR2 ANQGSEA. CDR3 in amino acids: CSVEEFRGPNTGELFF. In DNA form, the CDR3 reads TGCAGCGTTGAAGAGTTCAGGGGGCCAAACACCGGGGAGCTGTTTTTT.

This clone showed up many times. The chain couples TRBV5-6 to TRBJ2-1, with 8 bases aligning to TRBD1. Germline CDR1 and CDR2: SGHDT and YYEEEE. The CDR3 is made up of 16 amino acids. V trimming: 0 bases; J trimming: 3 bases; junction bases outside the gene matches: 5. This CDR3 is CASSLGDRSFYNEQFF. The CDR3 nucleotides read TGTGCCAGCAGCTTGGGGGACAGGTCCTTCTACAATGAGCAGTTCTTC.

The chain links TRBV6-1 to TRBJ2-3; a possible D gene is TRBD1 (6 bases). The germline CDR1 and CDR2 sequences are MNHNS and SASEGT. V lost 6 bases to trimming and J lost 2 bases, with 12 bases between them. The CDR3 runs to 14 residues. As DNA, the CDR3 is TGTGCCAGCAGCCGGGACACCGTCACAGATACGCAGTATTTT. Its protein product is CASSRDTVTDTQYF.

This chain connects TRBV29-1 to TRBJ2-4; D is unresolved. The V end was cut by 2 bases, the J end by 8 bases, with 7 bases between. The CDR3 runs to 11 residues. Germline lookup yields CDR1 SQVTM and CDR2 ANQGSEA. The CDR3 DNA follows: TGCAGCGTTGAATTTTCGGACATTCAGTACTTC. Its translation: CSVEFSDIQYF.

This clone has a single count. This chain's CDR3 is CASSRARVSETQYF. CDR3 coding DNA: TGTGCCAGCAGTCGTGCCAGGGTTTCGGAGACCCAGTACTTC. This chain uses TRBV6-5 with TRBJ2-5, with D possibly TRBD1 on 5 matching bases. This CDR3 comprises 14 residues. Germline V CDR1 and CDR2: MNHEY, SVGAGI. Deletions cut 5 bases from V and 5 bases from J, with 15 bases between.

The rearrangement joins TRBV7-2 to TRBJ2-7; 10 nucleotides agree with TRBD1. Germline V gene lookup returns CDR1 SGHTA and CDR2 FQGNSA. The CDR3 is 14 amino acids. V lost 6 bases to trimming and J lost 3 bases; unmatched junction nucleotides: 5. CDR3 amino acids: CASSLDRGLYEQYF. For the CDR3, the DNA is TGTGCCAGCAGTCTAGACAGGGGGCTCTACGAGCAGTACTTC.

CDR3 loop: CASSLDREAGKAFF. CDR3 DNA sequence: TGTGCCAGCAGTTTAGACAGGGAGGCCGGCAAAGCTTTCTTT. V and J are TRBV28 and TRBJ1-1; 7 nucleotides agree with TRBD1. After removal of 2 bases from V and 9 bases from J, the junction contained 9 bases not matched to a gene. The CDR3 runs 14 residues. Germline V gives CDR1 MDHEN, CDR2 SYDVKM. Combining the CDR3 with reference TRBV28 and TRBJ1-1 gives the whole variable domain DVKVTQSSRYLVKRTGEKVFLECVQDMDHENMFWYRQDPGLGLRLIYFSYDVKMKEKGDIPEGYSVSREKKERFSLILESASTNQTSMYLCASSLDREAGKAFFGQGTRLTVV.

A single count supports this clone. The rearrangement links TRBV29-1 to TRBJ2-3; 10 nucleotides line up with TRBD1. The CDR3 length is 17 residues. Trimming took 6 bases from V and 2 from J; bases not matched to a gene: 14. Germline V lookup: CDR1 SQVTM, CDR2 ANQGSEA. In DNA form, the CDR3 reads TGCAGCGTCGAGAGAGCCGCGGGACAGGGGATCACAGATACGCAGTATTTT. Translation: CSVERAAGQGITDTQYF.

This chain links TRBV6-5 with TRBJ1-1, with TRBD1 matching 11 bases. Germline V CDR1 and CDR2: MNHEY, SVGAGI. The CDR3 totals 14 residues. V shed 2 bases and J 4 bases; nucleotides not matched to a gene: 0. CDR3 sequence (DNA): TGTGCCAGCAGTTACGGACAGGGGGCCACTGAAGCTTTCTTT. It yields the protein CASSYGQGATEAFF.

The V gene is TRBV6-6, the J gene TRBJ2-5; 11 bases are shared with TRBD2. The CDR3 has 16 residues. J lost 1 base, V lost 2 bases, and 3 bases had no gene match. In germline, CDR1 is MNHNY, CDR2 SVGAGI (reference sequence). DNA of the CDR3: TGTGCCAGCAGTTACGGACTAGCGGGCTCCCAAGAGACCCAGTACTTC. It yields the protein CASSYGLAGSQETQYF.

The chain links TRBV7-9 to TRBJ2-5; D perhaps matches TRBD2 (7 bases). The CDR3 length is 17 residues. Germline V gene lookup returns CDR1 SEHNR and CDR2 FQNEAQ (reference sequence). V was cut by 5 bases and J by 5 bases, with 24 bases left in between. The CDR3 spells CASSASGGRGGGETQYF. The CDR3 nucleotides read TGTGCCAGCAGCGCCTCGGGCGGGAGAGGGGGTGGGGAGACCCAGTACTTC. The complete variable domain, with remaining parts taken from reference TRBV7-9 and TRBJ2-5, reads DTGVSQNPRHKITKRGQNVTFRCDPISEHNRLYWYRQTLGQGPEFLTYFQNEAQLEKSRLLSDRFSAERPKGSFSTLEIQRTEQGDSAMYLCASSASGGRGGGETQYFGPGTRLLVL.

J is TRBJ1-5 and V is TRBV6-4; TRBD1 matches at 8 bases. Germline V gene data show CDR1 as MRHNA and CDR2 as SNTAGT. The CDR3 extends over 16 amino acids. Losses at the gene ends were 2 bases for V and 2 bases for J; bases not matched to a gene: 5. For the CDR3, the DNA is TGTGCCAGCAGTGACCGGGGGACAGGAGGCAATCAGCCCCAGCATTTT. Protein: CASSDRGTGGNQPQHF.

The rearrangement uses TRBV6-6 and TRBJ1-4; tentative D call: TRBD1 (6 bases). Trimming pared 5 bases from V and 11 bases from J, leaving 9 bases between. The CDR3 is made up of 11 amino acids. The germline gives CDR1 MNHNY, CDR2 SVGAGI (reference sequence). CDR3 residues: CASSTTGKLFF. In DNA form, the CDR3 reads TGTGCCAGCAGTACTACAGGGAAACTGTTTTTT.